This T cell receptor (beta chain) came from a study of T cells in Graves' hyperthyroidism and ophthalmopathy. In its sample, this clonotype was seen a few times. Its specificity is unknown. The CDR3 regions of TCR beta were amplified from RNA transcripts. The HTBI primer set served for first-round RT-PCR of the TCR CDR3. TCRdb re-derived calls from the multiplex PCR reads in MiXCR, one entry per CDR3 protein. Among roughly 700,000 distinct CDR3 sequences listed, roughly 32% were seen once. General study points: Most clonotypes expanded in thyroid above 0.001 were likewise present in blood.

The CDR3 sequence is 14 residues long. V lost 6 bases, J lost 9 bases, and 8 bases stayed unmatched. Looked up from germline, CDR1 is MRHNA and CDR2 is SNTAGT. Over 18 months, lack of ophthalmopathy progression marked Graves' hyperthyroidism as stable. Participants, patients aged 18 to 65, had newly diagnosed hyperthyroidism with a duration under 2 months. Patients were excluded because of uncontrolled infection, other autoimmune disease, pregnancy or lactation. The sample taken for sequencing was blood. The chain uses TRBV6-4 and TRBJ1-6, with 7 bases that match TRBD1. This clonotype was obtained from a woman between 40 and 50 years old with Graves' hyperthyroidism. CDR3 loop: CASSAYRGGSPLHF. The DNA of the CDR3 is TGTGCCAGCAGCGCCTACAGGGGCGGTTCACCCCTCCACTTT.